This TCR beta chain is drawn from a study of blood T cell repertoires in COVID-19. Turning to the study itself: From the United States, Italy and Spain came samples of acute and convalescent COVID-19. T cells, B-cell-depleted T cells, or PBMCs provided the cDNA or gDNA that served as material.

Per germline, CDR1 LGHDT and CDR2 YNNKEL (reference sequence). The V gene lost 0 bases and the J gene lost 2 bases, with 8 bases spanning the gap. This CDR3 spans 15 amino acids. In the original processing: Amplification from reference gene primers served as the basis for estimated nucleated cell counts. Clones were sequenced by immunoSEQ multiplex PCR, and TCRdb holds only the in-frame ones, with some missing. That table is the source of V, J and clone size, and D and trimming were worked out from the DNA. The sample records roughly 54,000 clones, more than 75% being singletons. The sample comprised peripheral blood. This sequence joins TRBV3-1 (or the pseudogene TRBV3-2) and TRBJ2-1; D is uncertain. The receptor was isolated from a human donor in a cohort sampled during active COVID-19. The CDR3 nucleotides are TGTGCCAGCAGCCAAGATCCAGAACCCTACAATGAGCAGTTCTTC. It is translated as CASSQDPEPYNEQFF.